The TCR beta chain described here comes from a study of blood T cell repertoires in COVID-19. Turning to the study itself: The samples span acute and convalescent COVID-19 from the United States, Italy and Spain. Sources were T cells, B-cell-depleted T cells, or PBMCs; the material itself was cDNA or gDNA.

Original analysis: Amplified reference gene primers provided the basis for estimating nucleated cell counts. The table came from immunoSEQ multiplex PCR; TCRdb's copy has only in-frame clones and leaves some out. The V and J calls and clone size are taken from that table; D and trimming were inferred from the DNA. The sample yields approximately 140,000 clones, over 80% seen once. After removal of 3 bases from V and 10 bases from J, the junction contained 7 bases not matched to a gene. In germline, CDR1 is SGHTA, CDR2 FQGNSA. The CDR3 length is 15 residues. This clone has a single count. The receptor comes from a man aged 35 to 55 with active or convalescent COVID-19. Sequencing was performed on peripheral blood. The J gene is TRBJ2-1, the V gene TRBV7-2, with TRBD2 matching 12 bases. The CDR3 spells CASSFLAGGPGEQFF. DNA of the CDR3: TGTGCCAGCAGCTTCCTAGCGGGGGGGCCTGGCGAGCAGTTCTTC.